This T cell receptor beta chain was sequenced for a study of identifying expanded T cells in peripheral blood. Regarding the study as a whole: Across healthy donors, higher total template counts meant significantly greater approximately two-week count variance. Technical replicates showed approximately 1.2 changed clones; two weeks 15 to 20; four weeks 19.

The protocol was immunoSEQ multiplex PCR, while the TCRdb copy is restricted to in-frame clones and leaves out a portion. This sample has more than 95,000 clones, with about 80% found just once. With regard to this clone: Its antigen is not known.

Trimming left V 2 bases short and J 8 bases short, with 22 bases between. The CDR3 spans 16 residues. The V gene's germline CDR1 is SGHKS and CDR2 YYEKEE (reference sequence). No infections or other immune events were documented during collection. This chain connects TRBV5-5 to TRBJ1-1; D remains unclear. Input material: blood. The sequence was collected from a person between 18 and 75 years old in good health. CDR3 DNA sequence: TGTGCCAGCAGCTTTGTTGTTGGTCCCAGCAATCCCGAAGCTTTCTTT. It codes for CASSFVVGPSNPEAFF.